This entry lists 20 T cell receptor beta chains sequenced from one sample in a study of T cells expressing NK-cell markers. TCRdb re-called the 5' RACE reads and catalogs CDR3 proteins one per entry, DNA excluded. This repertoire includes over 150,000 distinct CDR3 sequences. The specimen was blood T cells: a sorted CD56 or NKG2C T cell subset, CD4+ or CD8+ T cells, or bulk PBMC T cells (not recorded which). All receptors derive from a man aged 18 to 69 in good health.

V usage is TRBV27 and J usage is TRBJ2-7; the D call of TRBD2 rests on TCRdb alone, since no DNA is present to check it. Germline CDR1 is MNHEY and CDR2 is SMNVEV (reference sequence). This CDR3 has 16 amino acids. The CDR3 sequence: CASSPSSGEHSYEQYF.

This chain links TRBV20-1 with TRBJ2-5; checking the TCRdb D call of TRBD1 is not possible without DNA. CDR3 length: 16 residues. Germline lookup yields CDR1 DFQATT and CDR2 SNEGSKA (reference sequence). This CDR3 is CSARDRLAGDLETQYF.

This chain uses TRBV24-1 with TRBJ2-1; TCRdb indicates TRBD2, and absent DNA this call remains unverified. CDR1 is KGHDR, CDR2 SFDVKD, per germline. The CDR3 covers 12 residues. CDR3 sequence reads: CATSESSGNQFF.

The chain carries TRBV5-4 and TRBJ2-5. The CDR3 sequence is 17 residues long. Per the germline V gene, CDR1 is SGHNT and CDR2 is YYREEE (reference sequence). CDR3 amino acids: CASSTAVFGRVQETQYF.

V and J are TRBV20-1 and TRBJ2-5; there is no DNA to check the TCRdb D call of TRBD2. The germline V gene has CDR1 DFQATT and CDR2 SNEGSKA (reference sequence). The CDR3 has 14 amino acids. The CDR3 here is CSARDRLGGLTQYF.

The rearrangement joins TRBV3-1 to TRBJ1-2. The CDR3 has 13 residues. Germline V gene data show CDR1 as LGHDT and CDR2 as YNNKEL (reference sequence). The CDR3 protein is CASSQVSSYGYTF.

The chain is built from TRBV5-1 and TRBJ2-3; TCRdb gives TRBD1 as the D gene, but with no DNA this cannot be confirmed. CDR3 length equals 17 residues. In germline, CDR1 is SGHRS, CDR2 YFSETQ. CDR3 region: CASCPSPGDRGTDTQYF.

The gene calls are TRBV11-2 and TRBJ2-1; without DNA, the TCRdb call of TRBD1 cannot be checked. CDR3 length: 17 residues. Per the germline V gene, CDR1 is SGHAT and CDR2 is FQNNGV. CDR3 region: CASSLDVAGVSYNEQFF.

The chain employs TRBV11-2 and TRBJ1-2. This CDR3 is 13 amino acids long. In germline, CDR1 is SGHAT, CDR2 FQNNGV. This chain's CDR3 is CASSLQPSYGYTF.

The chain employs TRBV5-1 and TRBJ2-7; TCRdb proposes TRBD1, but this gene call is untestable without DNA. CDR3 length equals 15 residues. Germline CDR1 reads SGHRS; CDR2 reads YFSETQ. The CDR3 sequence is CASSRGQGALHEQYF. Full variable domain (outside the CDR3, taken from reference TRBV5-1 and TRBJ2-7): KAGVTQTPRYLIKTRGQQVTLSCSPISGHRSVSWYQQTPGQGLQFLFEYFSETQRNKGNFPGRFSGRQFSNSRSEMNVSTLELGDSALYLCASSRGQGALHEQYFGPGTRLTVT.

The chain joins TRBV7-9 to TRBJ1-1. Per the germline V gene, CDR1 is SEHNR and CDR2 is FQNEAQ (reference sequence). This CDR3 comprises 16 residues. CDR3 protein: CASSLLGPSLNTEAFF.

This chain joins TRBV3-1 and TRBJ2-3; TCRdb's D gene call, TRBD2, goes unchecked for lack of DNA. Germline V CDR1 and CDR2: LGHDT, YNNKEL (reference sequence). The CDR3 loop spans 16 amino acids. The CDR3 reads CASSQEFGLAGDTQYF.

The genes are TRBV2 and TRBJ2-5; the TCRdb D gene call, TRBD2, has no DNA to confirm it. The CDR3 consists of 17 residues. Germline-derived CDR1 and CDR2 are SNHLY and FYNNEI. This CDR3 reads CASRGTGDGPPQETQYF. The entire variable domain, with the rest obtained from reference TRBV2 and TRBJ2-5, is as follows: EPEVTQTPSHQVTQMGQEVILRCVPISNHLYFYWYRQILGQKVEFLVSFYNNEISEKSEIFDDQFSVERPDGSNFTLKIRSTKLEDSAMYFCASRGTGDGPPQETQYFGPGTRLLVL.

The rearrangement uses TRBV9 and TRBJ1-2; TCRdb's D call, TRBD1, is unchecked because there is no DNA. Per the germline V gene, CDR1 is SGDLS and CDR2 is YYNGEE. This CDR3 spans 15 amino acids. CDR3 loop: CASSVGRQGYSGYTF. The variable domain in full, with the rest retrieved from reference TRBV9 and TRBJ1-2, is DSGVTQTPKHLITATGQRVTLRCSPRSGDLSVYWYQQSLDQGLQFLIQYYNGEERAKGNILERFSAQQFPDLHSELNLSSLELGDSALYFCASSVGRQGYSGYTFGSGTRLTVV.

The rearrangement uses TRBV29-1 and TRBJ1-2; the D call from TCRdb, TRBD1, cannot be confirmed without DNA. Germline values: CDR1 SQVTM, CDR2 ANQGSEA. The length of the CDR3 is 13 residues. CDR3 loop: CSVPTGKNYGYTF.

The rearrangement joins TRBV6-5 to TRBJ2-7; TCRdb selects TRBD2, and the lack of DNA leaves this call unchecked. Germline CDR1 MNHEY, CDR2 SVGAGI. The CDR3 spans 16 residues. CDR3 loop: CASSYTAGPLSYEQYF.

This sequence joins TRBV11-3 and TRBJ2-7; TCRdb reports TRBD1, a call that lacks DNA to check it against. The CDR3 consists of 13 residues. Germline V CDR1 and CDR2: SGHNT, YENEEA. This CDR3 reads CASSFSPYHEQYF.

The rearrangement joins TRBV6-1 to TRBJ2-3; TCRdb's assignment of TRBD2 cannot be checked, as there is no DNA. CDR3 length: 18 residues. Germline V lookup: CDR1 MNHNS, CDR2 SASEGT. The CDR3 spells CASIGLAGAGASTDTQYF.

The chain combines TRBV7-8 with TRBJ2-5; the D call of TRBD1 rests on TCRdb alone, since no DNA is present to check it. The germline gives CDR1 SGHVS, CDR2 FQNEAQ. The CDR3 loop spans 19 amino acids. CDR3 in amino acids: CASSRWVGQGSGAQETQYF.

This sequence joins TRBV4-1 and TRBJ2-4; TCRdb's D call, TRBD1, is unchecked because there is no DNA. The germline CDR1 and CDR2 sequences are MGHRA and YSYEKL. The CDR3 is made up of 15 amino acids. The CDR3 region is CASSQVAQGATIQYF.